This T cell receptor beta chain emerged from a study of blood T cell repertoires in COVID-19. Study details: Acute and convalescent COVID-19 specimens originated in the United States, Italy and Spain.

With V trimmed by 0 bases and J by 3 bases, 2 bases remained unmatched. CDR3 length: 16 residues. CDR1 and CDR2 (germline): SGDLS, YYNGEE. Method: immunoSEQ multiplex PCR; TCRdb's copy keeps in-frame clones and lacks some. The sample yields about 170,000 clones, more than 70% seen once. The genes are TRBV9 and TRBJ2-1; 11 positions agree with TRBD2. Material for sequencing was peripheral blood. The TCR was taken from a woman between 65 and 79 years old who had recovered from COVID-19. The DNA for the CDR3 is TGTGCCAGCAGCGTAGGGGGACTAGCGGTCTACAATGAGCAGTTCTTC. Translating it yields CASSVGGLAVYNEQFF.